The clone carrying this TCR beta chain was seen many times. Trimming cost V 6 bases and J 11 bases, with 14 bases left between them. There are 13 residues in the CDR3. TCRdb passed the RT-PCR reads through MiXCR, listing each CDR3 protein once. The sample records a few hundred thousand distinct CDR3 sequences, 11% to 15% being singletons. The record originates from a study of response to subunit inactivated influenza vaccine. The material was PBMCs from blood, obtained roughly 12 days after vaccination. The clonotype comes from a middle-aged man who received an inactivated influenza vaccine. The V and J genes are TRBV12-3 or TRBV12-4 and TRBJ1-6; tentative D call: TRBD1 (6 bases). The DNA of the CDR3 is TGTGCCAGCAGCCGGGACAAATCGGCACCCCTCCACTTT. This encodes CASSRDKSAPLHF.